This TCR beta chain comes out of a study of shared clonotypes between healthy human individuals. This CDR3 spans 12 amino acids. V was clipped by 3 bases and J by 9 bases, with 11 bases between them. Germline-derived CDR1 and CDR2 are LNHDA and SQIVND (reference sequence). This clone was picked up a small number of times. Libraries were prepared by immunoSEQ multiplex PCR; TCRdb keeps only in-frame clonotypes and omits some of them. The table shows about 99,000 clones, with less than 50% occurring only once. Sequencing input: PBMCs. This TCR came from a woman aged 40-49 years in good health. Some clones in this sample may be carry-over from other donors' samples. This rearrangement joins TRBV19 to TRBJ1-1; D ambiguous. CDR3 protein: CASSIWEGKAFF. The DNA of the CDR3 is TGTGCCAGTAGTATTTGGGAAGGGAAAGCTTTCTTT.